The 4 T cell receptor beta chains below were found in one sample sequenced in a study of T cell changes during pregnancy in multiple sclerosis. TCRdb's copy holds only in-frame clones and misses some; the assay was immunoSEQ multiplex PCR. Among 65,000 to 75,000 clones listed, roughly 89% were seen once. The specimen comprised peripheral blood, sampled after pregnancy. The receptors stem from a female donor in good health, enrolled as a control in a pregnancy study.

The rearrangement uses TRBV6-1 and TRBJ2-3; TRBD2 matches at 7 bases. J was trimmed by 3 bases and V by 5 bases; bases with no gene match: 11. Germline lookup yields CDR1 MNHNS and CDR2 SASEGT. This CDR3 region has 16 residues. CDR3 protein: CASSKGRVSETDTQYF. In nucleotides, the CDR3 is TGTGCCAGCAGTAAAGGGAGGGTTAGTGAAACAGATACGCAGTATTTT.

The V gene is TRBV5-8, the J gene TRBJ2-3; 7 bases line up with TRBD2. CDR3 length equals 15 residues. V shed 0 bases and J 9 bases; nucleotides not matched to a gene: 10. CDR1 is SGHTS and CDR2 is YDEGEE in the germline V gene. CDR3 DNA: TGTGCCAGCAGCTTGGTTGTGGGAGGGGTTCACACGCAGTATTTT. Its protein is CASSLVVGGVHTQYF.

The CDR3 spells CASSIDRIHEQYF. CDR3 sequence (DNA): TGTGCCAGTAGTATAGATAGAATCCACGAGCAGTACTTC. The chain couples TRBV19 to TRBJ2-7; D is ambiguous. The CDR3 extends over 13 amino acids. Germline lookup yields CDR1 LNHDA and CDR2 SQIVND (reference sequence). Trimming pared 0 bases from V and 5 bases from J, leaving 8 bases between.

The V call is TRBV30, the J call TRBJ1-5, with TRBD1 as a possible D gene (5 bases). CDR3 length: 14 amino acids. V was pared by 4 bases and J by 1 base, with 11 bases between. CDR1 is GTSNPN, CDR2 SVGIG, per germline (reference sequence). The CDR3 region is CAWKGRGSNQPQHF. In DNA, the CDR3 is TGTGCCTGGAAGGGGCGAGGCAGCAATCAGCCCCAGCATTTT.